This passage covers 11 T cell receptor beta chains from one sample sequenced in a study of T cells expressing NK-cell markers (TCRdb year 2020). To prepare the library, 5' RACE was applied. Sequencing took place on an Illumina HiSeq 2000. The reads, reprocessed by TCRdb, yield one row per CDR3 protein sequence and no DNA. The table for this sample lists a few hundred thousand distinct CDR3 sequences. The ten largest clones take up around 5.2% of the sample. Sequenced material: blood T cells: a sorted CD56 or NKG2C T cell subset, CD4+ or CD8+ T cells, or bulk PBMC T cells (not recorded which). These receptors all come from a man between 18 and 69 years old in good health.

The rearrangement joins TRBV20-1 to TRBJ1-2; TCRdb indicates TRBD1, and absent DNA this call remains unverified. Germline CDR1 and CDR2: DFQATT and SNEGSKA (reference sequence). CDR3 size: 15 residues. CDR3 sequence reads: CSARVSGTGLEGYTF.

Here the CDR3 reads CASRPKGQVLDEQYF. V and J are TRBV6-1 and TRBJ2-7; checking the TCRdb D call of TRBD1 is not possible without DNA. Germline CDR1 reads MNHNS; CDR2 reads SASEGT. The CDR3 contains 15 residues.

J is TRBJ2-1 and V is TRBV2; with no DNA, the TCRdb D assignment of TRBD2 cannot be verified. CDR3 length equals 15 residues. Per the germline V gene, CDR1 is SNHLY and CDR2 is FYNNEI. The CDR3 region is CASRLAGGNYNEQFF.

CDR3: CASSLPGGSETQYF. This chain links TRBV25-1 with TRBJ2-5; TCRdb reports TRBD1, a call that lacks DNA to check it against. This CDR3 is 14 amino acids long. From germline, CDR1 is MGHDK and CDR2 SYGVNS.

The V and J genes are TRBV6-1 and TRBJ1-1; lacking DNA, the TRBD1 call made by TCRdb goes unchecked. This CDR3 is 14 amino acids long. The V gene's germline CDR1 is MNHNS and CDR2 SASEGT. This CDR3 reads CASSADRGRVEAFF.

V usage is TRBV15 and J usage is TRBJ2-1; absent DNA, TCRdb's TRBD1 call cannot be checked. The V gene's germline CDR1 is LNHNV and CDR2 YYDKDF (reference sequence). This CDR3 region has 14 residues. CDR3 in amino acids: CATIPPPVYNEQFF.

The chain links TRBV28 to TRBJ1-1; with no DNA, the TCRdb D assignment of TRBD1 cannot be verified. This CDR3 contains 14 residues. Germline CDR1 is MDHEN and CDR2 is SYDVKM. The CDR3 loop reads CASSRRGPNTEAFF.

The rearrangement uses TRBV2 and TRBJ2-7; TCRdb lists TRBD1, though no DNA is available to test this call. This CDR3 has 14 residues. Germline V gene sequence: CDR1 SNHLY, CDR2 FYNNEI. CDR3 amino acids: CASSYRGLNYEQYF.

V gene TRBV18 combines with J gene TRBJ2-7; the D call from TCRdb, TRBD1, cannot be confirmed without DNA. The CDR3 is 14 amino acids. Germline V lookup: CDR1 KGHSH, CDR2 LQKENI. The CDR3 loop is CASSPGPTGFEQYF. Using reference TRBV18 and TRBJ2-7 for the parts outside the CDR3, the full variable domain is NAGVMQNPRHLVRRRGQEARLRCSPMKGHSHVYWYRQLPEEGLKFMVYLQKENIIDESGMPKERFSAEFPKEGPSILRIQQVVRGDSAAYFCASSPGPTGFEQYFGPGTRLTVT.

The CDR3 spells CATSPAGTGPRYTF. The chain carries TRBV12-3 or TRBV12-4 and TRBJ1-2. This CDR3 has 14 residues.

The J gene is TRBJ2-3, the V gene TRBV4-2; TCRdb's D gene call, TRBD2, goes unchecked for lack of DNA. The length of the CDR3 is 17 residues. CDR1 is LGHNA and CDR2 is YNFKEQ in the germline V gene. The CDR3 reads CASSQDRLAGGGDTQYF.